These T cell receptor beta chains were read from a single sample in a study of T-cell reconstitution after alpha-beta-depleted transplantation in children. One entry per CDR3 protein results from TCRdb running MiXCR on the PCR reads. The sample includes around 96,000 distinct CDR3 sequences, 9.5% to 15% of them seen just once. The source material was PBMCs from the stem cell graft donor, sampled from the stem cell graft. These receptors were obtained from a human donor who donated a stem cell graft to a child with inherited bone marrow failure. Each CDR3 is given with its conserved first and last residue. A D gene is named only where the DNA matches it firmly. Size tells how often a clone was seen (once, few, many) or the class of an expanded clone, and some rows leave it out.

j_call clone_size v_call d_call cdr3_aa cdr3_nt
TRBJ2-2 many TRBV7-8 - CASSGAGNTGELFF TGTGCCAGCAGCGGAGCGGGCAACACCGGGGAGCTGTTTTTT
TRBJ2-1 many TRBV27 - CASSLSSHEQFF TGTGCCAGCAGTTTATCATCGCATGAGCAGTTCTTC
TRBJ2-7 few TRBV4-1 TRBD2 CASSLRLAGSREQYF TGCGCCAGCAGCCTCCGACTAGCGGGCAGTAGAGAGCAGTACTTC
TRBJ1-1 many TRBV29-1 - CSTYTLTDTEAFF TGCAGCACGTACACGCTCACCGACACTGAAGCTTTCTTT
TRBJ2-3 many TRBV24-1 - CATSDGSFTDTQYF TGTGCCACCAGTGACGGGAGTTTCACAGATACGCAGTATTTT
TRBJ2-2 few TRBV10-3 TRBD1 CAITGQGNTGELFF TGTGCCATTACAGGACAGGGAAACACCGGGGAGCTGTTTTTT
TRBJ2-1 many TRBV6-5 - CASSRDFGVANEQFF TGTGCCAGCAGTCGGGACTTCGGAGTAGCCAATGAGCAGTTCTTC
TRBJ2-7 - TRBV5-1 TRBD1 CASSLDRGVYEQYF TGCGCCAGCAGCTTGGACAGGGGGGTCTACGAGCAGTACTTC
TRBJ2-3 many TRBV7-8 - CASSLGVTDTQYF TGTGCCAGCAGCTTAGGGGTAACAGATACGCAGTATTTT
TRBJ2-2 many TRBV14 - CATPPPGVGTGELFF TGTGCCACCCCCCCCCCGGGGGTAGGCACCGGGGAGCTGTTTTTT
TRBJ2-3 many TRBV24-1 TRBD1 CATSDRGQGGWDTQYF TGTGCCACCAGTGATCGAGGACAGGGTGGATGGGATACGCAGTATTTT
TRBJ2-5 many TRBV7-2 TRBD2 CASSPQYGTSGQETQYF TGTGCCAGCAGCCCACAGTACGGGACTAGCGGCCAAGAGACCCAGTACTTC
TRBJ1-4 many TRBV7-9 - CASSLSEQGHNEKLFF TGTGCCAGCAGCTTATCCGAGCAGGGACATAATGAAAAACTGTTTTTT
TRBJ1-2 - TRBV5-5 - CASSLPGGKDYGYTF TGTGCCAGCAGCTTGCCGGGGGGCAAAGACTATGGCTACACCTTC
TRBJ1-2 - TRBV18 - CASSPGTFARGYTF TGTGCCAGCTCACCGGGGACATTTGCCAGGGGCTACACCTTC
TRBJ1-1 many TRBV5-1 - CASSLAVATQAFF TGCGCCAGCAGCTTGGCCGTGGCGACTCAAGCTTTCTTT
TRBJ1-2 many TRBV5-1 - CASSQGPGAYGYTF TGCGCCAGCAGCCAAGGACCGGGGGCCTATGGCTACACCTTC
TRBJ2-7 many TRBV14 - CASSQDGGRVEQYF TGTGCCAGCAGCCAAGACGGGGGGCGGGTCGAGCAGTACTTC
TRBJ1-5 - TRBV19 - CASSLSREQPQHF TGTGCCAGTAGCTTATCAAGGGAGCAGCCCCAGCATTTT
TRBJ2-2 many TRBV11-2 - CATEGLAANTGELFF TGTGCCACCGAGGGGTTAGCGGCGAACACCGGGGAGCTGTTTTTT
TRBJ2-7 many TRBV30 - CAGGTLTRPEQYF TGTGCCGGCGGGACCCTTACTCGACCAGAGCAGTACTTC
TRBJ1-2 many TRBV12-3/TRBV12-4 - CASSSRGMDYGYTF TGTGCCAGCAGTTCAAGGGGCATGGACTATGGCTACACCTTC
TRBJ1-1 many TRBV6-5 - CASSPPGGFTEAFF TGTGCCAGCAGTCCCCCGGGGGGCTTCACTGAAGCTTTCTTT
TRBJ1-1 few TRBV2 TRBD1 CASSVTGAVTEAFF TGTGCCAGCAGCGTGACAGGGGCGGTCACTGAAGCTTTCTTT
TRBJ2-1 many TRBV5-1 TRBD1 CASSLAPGQGALGNNEQFF TGCGCCAGCAGCTTGGCCCCAGGACAGGGGGCCCTGGGCAACAATGAGCAGTTCTTC
TRBJ2-1 many TRBV7-9 - CASSSGQLNEQFF TGTGCCAGCAGCTCCGGACAGTTAAATGAGCAGTTCTTC
TRBJ1-5 - TRBV6-2/TRBV6-3 - CASSYDNQPQHF TGTGCCAGCAGTTACGACAATCAGCCCCAGCATTTT
TRBJ1-6 many TRBV11-2 - CASSPTVGEGSPLHF TGTGCCAGCAGCCCCACCGTGGGGGAAGGGTCACCCCTCCACTTT
TRBJ2-3 - TRBV19 - CASSSTLRSTDTQYF TGTGCCAGTAGTTCTACCCTACGTAGCACAGATACGCAGTATTTT
TRBJ1-2 many TRBV5-1 - CASSVVGGPEGYTF TGCGCCAGCAGCGTCGTAGGAGGTCCTGAAGGCTACACCTTC
TRBJ2-5 many TRBV5-1 TRBD2 CASSLAGTSEETQYF TGCGCCAGCAGCTTGGCGGGGACTAGTGAAGAGACCCAGTACTTC
TRBJ2-7 - TRBV19 TRBD1 CASSRGTGNSYEQYF TGTGCCAGTAGTCGCGGGACAGGGAACTCCTACGAGCAGTACTTC
TRBJ1-4 few TRBV7-3 TRBD1 CASSRLGGIQEKLFF TGTGCCAGCAGCCGCCTAGGGGGCATTCAAGAAAAACTGTTTTTT
TRBJ2-7 many TRBV6-5 TRBD1 CASSYGDRGDEQYF TGTGCCAGCAGTTATGGGGACAGGGGAGACGAGCAGTACTTC
TRBJ1-2 - TRBV28 - CASSLGAGGLLSYGYTF TGTGCCAGCAGTTTAGGCGCGGGGGGACTCCTAAGCTATGGCTACACCTTC
TRBJ1-5 many TRBV12-3/TRBV12-4 TRBD1 CASSPGTGIASPQHF TGTGCCAGCAGTCCGGGGACAGGGATAGCTTCGCCCCAGCATTTT
TRBJ2-2 many TRBV6-1 TRBD1 CASSRRPGTGIPGELFF TGTGCCAGCAGTAGACGCCCCGGGACAGGGATACCCGGGGAGCTGTTTTTT
TRBJ2-1 many TRBV7-9 TRBD2 CASSLGRSSGSNDEQFF TGTGCCAGCAGCTTAGGGCGATCTAGCGGGAGTAATGATGAGCAGTTCTTC
TRBJ1-4 few TRBV10-3 - CAISDLGRNEKLFF TGTGCCATCAGTGACTTAGGACGGAATGAAAAACTGTTTTTT
TRBJ2-7 many TRBV30 TRBD1 CAWRMTGGYEQYF TGTGCCTGGAGGATGACAGGGGGCTACGAGCAGTACTTC
TRBJ2-7 many TRBV7-6 TRBD2 CASSSGSGRSVQYF TGTGCCAGCAGCTCTGGTAGCGGGAGGTCGGTGCAGTACTTC
TRBJ2-3 few TRBV6-1 TRBD2 CASSRQLAGGPDTQYF TGTGCCAGCAGCCGACAACTAGCGGGGGGGCCAGATACGCAGTATTTT
TRBJ2-3 many TRBV24-1 TRBD2 CATSDPGTSGTDTQYF TGTGCCACCAGTGATCCCGGGACTAGCGGGACAGATACGCAGTATTTT
TRBJ2-2 many TRBV7-6 TRBD2 CASSSPTAGGELGGELFF TGTGCCAGCAGCTCTCCAACGGCGGGAGGGGAACTGGGCGGGGAGCTGTTTTTT
TRBJ2-7 many TRBV4-2 TRBD2 CASSQREFDEQYF TGTGCCAGCAGCCAGCGGGAGTTTGACGAGCAGTACTTC
TRBJ2-2 few TRBV1 - CTSSHWGPDTGELFF TGCACCAGCAGCCACTGGGGGCCCGACACCGGGGAGCTGTTTTTT
TRBJ2-6 many TRBV18 - CASSPMTIQGFGANVLTF TGTGCCAGCTCCCCGATGACGATACAGGGCTTTGGGGCCAACGTCCTGACTTTC
TRBJ2-7 many TRBV6-6 - CASSYGVYEQYF TGTGCCAGCAGTTACGGAGTATACGAGCAGTACTTC
TRBJ2-7 - TRBV11-1 - CASSTRIGQGTPTVF TGTGCCAGCAGCACCCGGATCGGCCAGGGGACTCCCACCGTCTTC
TRBJ2-3 many TRBV4-3 - CASSQGYRDTSWGTQYF TGCGCCAGCAGCCAAGGGTACCGGGACACTTCATGGGGTACGCAGTATTTT
TRBJ1-1 few TRBV4-2 TRBD1 CASSHMTGDMNTEAFF TGTGCCAGCAGCCACATGACAGGGGACATGAACACTGAAGCTTTCTTT